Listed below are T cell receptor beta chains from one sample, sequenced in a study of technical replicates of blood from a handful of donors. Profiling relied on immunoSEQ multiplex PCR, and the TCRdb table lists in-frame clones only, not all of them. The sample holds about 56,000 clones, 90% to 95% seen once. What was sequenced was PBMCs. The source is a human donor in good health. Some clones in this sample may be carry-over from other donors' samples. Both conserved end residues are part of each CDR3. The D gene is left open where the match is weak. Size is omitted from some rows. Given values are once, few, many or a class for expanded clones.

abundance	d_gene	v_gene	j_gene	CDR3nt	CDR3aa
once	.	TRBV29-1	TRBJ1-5	TGCAGCGTTGGTGAGGGATCTCAGCCCCAGCATTTT	CSVGEGSQPQHF
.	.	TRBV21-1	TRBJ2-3	TGTGCCAGCAGTCGGGTCCCCAAATGGAACTACACAGATACGCAGTATTTT	CASSRVPKWNYTDTQYF
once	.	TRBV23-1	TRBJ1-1	TGCGCCAGCAGTCAATCCCCCCGACAGACTGAAGCTTTCTTT	CASSQSPRQTEAFF
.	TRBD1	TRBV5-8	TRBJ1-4	TGTGCCAGCAGACGGACAGGGGCAGGAGAAAAACTGTTTTTT	CASRRTGAGEKLFF
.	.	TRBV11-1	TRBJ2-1	TGTGCCAGCGGCAGGAGGTTCGAGGATGAGCAGTTCTTC	CASGRRFEDEQFF
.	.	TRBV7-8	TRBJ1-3	TGTGCCAGCAGCCCCGATATTGCTCAGGGGAACACCATATATTTT	CASSPDIAQGNTIYF
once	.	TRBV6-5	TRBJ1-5	TGTGCCAGCAGTACAATGGGGGGGGGCAATCAGCCCCAGCATTTT	CASSTMGGGNQPQHF
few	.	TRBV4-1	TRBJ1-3	TGCGCCAGCAGCCAGGCGAATCAGGGATCTGGAAACACCATATATTTT	CASSQANQGSGNTIYF
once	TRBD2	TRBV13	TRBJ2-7	TGTGCCAGCAGCTCGGGAGCGGGAGTCTTCTACGAGCAGTACTTC	CASSSGAGVFYEQYF
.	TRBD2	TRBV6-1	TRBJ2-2	TGTGCCAGCAGTGAACTTCTGGGGGGAGGGGTCGGGGAGCTGTTTTTT	CASSELLGGGVGELFF
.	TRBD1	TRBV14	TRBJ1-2	TGTGCCAGCAGCCAAGGAGACAGGGTCGGCTACACCTTC	CASSQGDRVGYTF
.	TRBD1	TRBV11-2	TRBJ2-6	TGTGCCAGCAGCGACCGGGACAGGGGGCCTGGGGCCAACGTCCTGACTTTC	CASSDRDRGPGANVLTF
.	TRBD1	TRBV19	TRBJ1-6	TGTGCCAGTAACAGGGGGGACAGGGGCTCCGGCTCCTATAATTCACCCCTCCACTTT	CASNRGDRGSGSYNSPLHF
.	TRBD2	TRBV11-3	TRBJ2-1	TGTGCCAGCAGCCTCCGGGGGGGCGCCTACAATGAGCAGTTCTTC	CASSLRGGAYNEQFF
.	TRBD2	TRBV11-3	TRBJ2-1	TGTGCCAGCAGCTTAAGTAGCGGGACCTACAATGAGCAGTTCTTC	CASSLSSGTYNEQFF
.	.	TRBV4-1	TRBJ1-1	TGCGCCAGCAGCCAAGTCGGTCCCACTGAAGCTTTCTTT	CASSQVGPTEAFF
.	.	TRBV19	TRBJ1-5	TGTGCCAGTAGTATAGAACCGGGGGTTTGGCAGCCCCAGCATTTT	CASSIEPGVWQPQHF
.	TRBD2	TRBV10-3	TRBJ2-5	TGTGCCACTGGACTAGCGGGGGGCCTAACGGAGACCCAGTACTTC	CATGLAGGLTETQYF
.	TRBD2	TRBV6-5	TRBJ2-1	TGTGCCAGCAGTAGGGGACTAGCGGTTAATGAGCAGTTCTTC	CASSRGLAVNEQFF
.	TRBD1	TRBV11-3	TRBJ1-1	TGTGCCAGCAGCTCGGGACAGGGGCACACTGAAGCTTTCTTT	CASSSGQGHTEAFF
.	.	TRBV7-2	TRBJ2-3	TGTGCCAGCAGCTTGTACACAGATACGCAGTATTTT	CASSLYTDTQYF
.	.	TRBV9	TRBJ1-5	TGTGCCAGCAGCGTCTCCCGCCAGGGTCATAGCAATCAGCCCCAGCATTTT	CASSVSRQGHSNQPQHF
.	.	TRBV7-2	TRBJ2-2	TGTGCCAGCAGCTTTGCGGGGGCTCCCGGGGAGCTGTTTTTT	CASSFAGAPGELFF
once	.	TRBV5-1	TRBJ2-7	TGCGCCAGCAGCTTGGGGGTCCTAGCCTCCGAGCAGTACTTC	CASSLGVLASEQYF
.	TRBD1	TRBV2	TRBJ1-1	TGTGCCAGCACTGACAGGGAGGAGAAAGCTTTCTTT	CASTDREEKAFF
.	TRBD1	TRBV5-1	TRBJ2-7	TGCGCCAGCAGCGTGGCAGGGACAGACGCAATCTACGAGCAGTACTTC	CASSVAGTDAIYEQYF
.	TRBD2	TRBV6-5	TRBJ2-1	TGTGCCAGCAGTGCCACTAGCGGGTTGTACAATGAGCAGTTCTTC	CASSATSGLYNEQFF
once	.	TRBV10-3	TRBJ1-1	TGTGCCATCACCCTGGCAGCCAACCAGGGTTCAGCTTTCTTT	CAITLAANQGSAFF
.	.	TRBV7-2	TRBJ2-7	TGTGCCAGCAGCACCGATGGCGGCTGGCACTACGAGCAGTACTTC	CASSTDGGWHYEQYF
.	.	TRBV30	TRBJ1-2	TGTGCCTGGAGTCCAGGAAGGAGCTACACCTTC	CAWSPGRSYTF
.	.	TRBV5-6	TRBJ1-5	TGTGCCAGCAGCTCCAGGGGAACACAGCCCCAGCATTTT	CASSSRGTQPQHF
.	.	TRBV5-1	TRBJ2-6	TGCGCCAGCAGCCCAACAGGGTCAGGGGCCAACGTCCTGACTTTC	CASSPTGSGANVLTF
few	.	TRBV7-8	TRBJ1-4	TGTGCCAGCAGCTTAGAGAGTGGGAGGGGACCGGGCGAAAAACTGTTTTTT	CASSLESGRGPGEKLFF
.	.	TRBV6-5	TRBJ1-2	TGTGCCAGCAGTTACTCGTTTCAAGGGGCAAGAGGCTACACCTTC	CASSYSFQGARGYTF
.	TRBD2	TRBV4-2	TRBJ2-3	TGTGCCAGCAGCCAAGGAAGCGGGGGAGGAGATACGCAGTATTTT	CASSQGSGGGDTQYF
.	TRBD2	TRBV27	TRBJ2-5	TGTGCCAGCAGCAGGACTAGCGGGGTGGCCCAGTACTTC	CASSRTSGVAQYF